The rows below give T cell receptor beta chains drawn from one sample of a study of T cells in Graves' hyperthyroidism and ophthalmopathy. MiXCR was run by TCRdb on the multiplex PCR reads, yielding one entry per CDR3 protein. The top ten hold around 7.5% of the sample, which has a few hundred thousand distinct CDR3 sequences, approximately 14% seen once. Sequencing was done on a sample of blood. These receptors all stem from a woman aged 30 to 39 with Graves' hyperthyroidism. The CDR3 runs from the conserved cysteine through the conserved F or W. Fields, in order: D gene, V gene, clone size, J gene, CDR3 protein, CDR3 DNA. A D gene is named only where the DNA matches it firmly. Only part of the rows carry a size: once, few, many, or a class if the clone is expanded.

TRBD2	TRBV30	few	TRBJ2-7	CAWSPGLAGGGQYF	TGTGCCTGGAGCCCGGGACTAGCGGGAGGTGGGCAGTACTTC
TRBD2	TRBV7-9	many	TRBJ2-1	CASSNRDYYYNEQFF	TGTGCCAGCAGCAACCGGGACTATTACTACAATGAGCAGTTCTTC
TRBD2	TRBV2	many	TRBJ2-1	CASRAKLAGGPYEQFF	TGTGCCAGCAGAGCCAAACTAGCGGGAGGGCCCTATGAGCAGTTCTTC
NA	TRBV30	many	TRBJ2-3	CAWRTRAGRRRTDTQYF	TGTGCCTGGAGGACCCGGGCGGGGCGTCGTCGCACAGATACGCAGTATTTT
TRBD1	TRBV28	many	TRBJ1-1	CASRSGTGIPMTLGAFF	TGTGCCAGCAGATCCGGGACAGGGATTCCCATGACGCTCGGGGCTTTCTTT
TRBD2	TRBV7-3	many	TRBJ2-3	CASSLSSGRQDTQYF	TGTGCCAGCAGCTTATCTAGCGGGAGACAAGATACGCAGTATTTT
NA	TRBV2	many	TRBJ2-7	CASTWTQNTYEQYF	TGTGCCAGCACTTGGACACAAAACACCTACGAGCAGTACTTC
NA	TRBV6-1	many	TRBJ2-1	CASSPQGPSNNEQFF	TGTGCCAGCAGCCCCCAGGGGCCTAGTAACAATGAGCAGTTCTTC
NA	TRBV4-3	NA	TRBJ1-4	CASSQTRRRAYGKLFF	TGCGCCAGCAGCCAAACTCGACGGCGAGCATACGGAAAACTGTTTTTT
NA	TRBV10-3	NA	TRBJ1-2	CAISDNRESKGYTF	TGTGCCATCAGTGACAACAGGGAATCAAAAGGCTACACCTTC
NA	TRBV6-1	many	TRBJ2-1	CASSGGRSYNEQFF	TGTGCCAGCAGTGGCGGGCGCTCCTACAATGAGCAGTTCTTC
TRBD1	TRBV11-2	many	TRBJ2-1	CASSSGTGPYEQFF	TGTGCCAGCAGCTCCGGGACAGGGCCCTATGAGCAGTTCTTC
TRBD1	TRBV10-3	NA	TRBJ2-1	CAIRRTGNEQFF	TGTGCCATCAGACGGACAGGGAATGAGCAGTTCTTC
NA	TRBV27	few	TRBJ2-1	CASADGTAINEQFF	TGTGCCAGCGCTGACGGGACGGCGATCAATGAGCAGTTCTTC
TRBD2	TRBV19	NA	TRBJ2-1	CASSTSGLAGPDSYNEQFF	TGTGCCAGTAGTACCTCGGGACTAGCGGGACCAGATTCCTACAATGAGCAGTTCTTC
NA	TRBV30	NA	TRBJ2-6	CAWSGSQRSFSGANVLTF	TGTGCCTGGAGTGGAAGCCAGAGGAGTTTCTCTGGGGCCAACGTCCTGACTTTC
NA	TRBV28	many	TRBJ1-4	CASSLSGRATNEKLFF	TGTGCCAGCAGTTTATCGGGACGGGCAACTAATGAAAAACTGTTTTTT
NA	TRBV7-2	many	TRBJ2-7	CASSLILLPHRVSYEQYF	TGTGCCAGCAGCTTAATCCTACTACCCCACAGGGTATCCTACGAGCAGTACTTC
TRBD2	TRBV3-1	many	TRBJ2-3	CASSKTSGRGNTQYF	TGTGCCAGCAGCAAGACTAGCGGGAGAGGAAATACGCAGTATTTT
TRBD2	TRBV10-3	many	TRBJ2-1	CAIKTGGASEQFF	TGTGCCATCAAGACGGGAGGGGCTAGTGAGCAGTTCTTC
TRBD1	TRBV5-4	NA	TRBJ2-5	CASSIGQGEETQYF	TGTGCCAGCAGCATCGGACAGGGGGAAGAGACCCAGTACTTC
TRBD2	TRBV3-1	NA	TRBJ2-7	CASSPQGKLAGGFYEQYF	TGTGCCAGCAGCCCTCAAGGCAAACTAGCGGGAGGATTCTACGAGCAGTACTTC
NA	TRBV28	many	TRBJ2-2	CASRGGSGGELFF	TGTGCCAGCAGAGGGGGGAGCGGCGGGGAGCTGTTTTTT
TRBD2	TRBV19	few	TRBJ2-7	CASSTGASGSYEQYF	TGTGCCAGTAGCACAGGGGCTAGCGGGAGTTACGAGCAGTACTTC
TRBD2	TRBV20-1	NA	TRBJ2-1	CSASLMAGGGPNEQFF	TGCAGTGCTAGTTTAATGGCGGGGGGGGGGCCTAATGAGCAGTTCTTC
NA	TRBV7-8	many	TRBJ2-1	CASSLGGRNNEQFF	TGTGCCAGCAGCTTAGGTGGGCGGAACAATGAGCAGTTCTTC
NA	TRBV28	NA	TRBJ2-7	CASSLGRVGQYF	TGTGCCAGCAGTTTAGGCAGGGTGGGGCAGTACTTC
NA	TRBV20-1	many	TRBJ2-1	CSADPQGQRLGNEQFF	TGCAGTGCCGACCCCCAGGGGCAGAGATTAGGCAATGAGCAGTTCTTC
NA	TRBV30	many	TRBJ1-1	CAWSAGDAEAFF	TGTGCCTGGAGTGCAGGGGACGCTGAAGCTTTCTTT
TRBD2	TRBV6-5	NA	TRBJ2-5	CASSYLDLAEGQETQYF	TGTGCCAGCAGTTACTTAGATCTAGCGGAAGGGCAGGAGACCCAGTACTTC
TRBD1	TRBV10-3	many	TRBJ2-7	CAISVSGGTGMYEQYF	TGTGCCATCAGTGTCTCAGGAGGGACAGGGATGTACGAGCAGTACTTC
TRBD1	TRBV20-1	NA	TRBJ1-1	CSALPTGGSIEAFF	TGCAGTGCCCTTCCTACAGGGGGTTCAATTGAAGCTTTCTTT
NA	TRBV3-1	many	TRBJ2-7	CASSQAYEQYF	TGTGCCAGCAGCCAAGCCTACGAGCAGTACTTC
NA	TRBV6-2/TRBV6-3	many	TRBJ2-5	CASSYNNAWDTYRQETQYF	TGTGCCAGCAGTTACAATAACGCCTGGGACACTTATCGCCAAGAGACCCAGTACTTC
TRBD2	TRBV29-1	few	TRBJ2-1	CSVGVAGGPRNEQFF	TGCAGCGTCGGGGTAGCGGGAGGGCCACGCAATGAGCAGTTCTTC
TRBD2	TRBV7-6	NA	TRBJ2-1	CASSWAVAGGSNEQFF	TGTGCCAGCAGCTGGGCGGTAGCGGGAGGGTCAAATGAGCAGTTCTTC
TRBD1	TRBV20-1	NA	TRBJ1-1	CSARAPAGTGIDAEAFF	TGCAGTGCTAGAGCTCCTGCCGGGACAGGGATTGACGCTGAAGCTTTCTTT
NA	TRBV20-1	many	TRBJ1-1	CSARRDMNTEAFF	TGCAGTGCTAGACGCGACATGAACACTGAAGCTTTCTTT
NA	TRBV20-1	many	TRBJ2-7	CSASGKASVEQYF	TGCAGTGCTAGCGGTAAGGCGTCCGTCGAGCAGTACTTC
NA	TRBV6-1	many	TRBJ1-1	CASSYPGDSGTEAFF	TGTGCCAGCAGTTACCCAGGGGATTCTGGCACTGAAGCTTTCTTT
TRBD2	TRBV7-2	many	TRBJ2-1	CASSLRTSGRSYNEQFF	TGTGCCAGCAGCTTGCGGACTAGCGGGAGATCATACAATGAGCAGTTCTTC
NA	TRBV6-1	few	TRBJ2-3	CATRAGSNTDTQYF	TGTGCCACCAGGGCCGGGTCGAATACAGATACGCAGTATTTT
NA	TRBV6-1	few	TRBJ1-2	CASSKRTAELYGYTF	TGTGCCAGCTCAAAACGGACAGCGGAACTCTATGGCTACACCTTC